A selection of T cell receptor beta chains follows, all from one sample in a study of CDR3 diversity in severe acne. In TCRdb, the PCR reads were re-called with MiXCR into one record per CDR3 protein. This sample has over 85,000 distinct CDR3 sequences, with 51% found just once. Sequencing was done on a sample of blood. Source of these receptors: a male donor with acne. Both conserved end residues are part of each CDR3. The order of the fields is D gene, V gene, clone size, J gene, CDR3 protein, CDR3 DNA. D genes are given only for firm matches. Clone size is stated in some rows and not others, as once, few, many or a class when expanded.

TRBD2	TRBV5-4	NA	TRBJ2-3	CASSPRTSGSSRSTDTQYF	TGTGCCAGCAGCCCTCGGACTAGCGGGAGCTCCAGAAGCACAGATACGCAGTATTTT
NA	TRBV2	NA	TRBJ2-3	CASSLSRDHDTQYF	TGTGCCAGCAGTTTATCGCGGGATCACGATACGCAGTATTTT
TRBD1	TRBV7-2	NA	TRBJ1-5	CATAKTGGNQPQHF	TGTGCCACCGCCAAGACAGGGGGGAATCAGCCCCAGCATTTT
NA	TRBV7-2	many	TRBJ2-5	CASSLVSSQETQYF	TGTGCCAGCAGCTTAGTCTCCAGTCAAGAGACCCAGTACTTC
NA	TRBV5-6	NA	TRBJ2-4	CASSLLTLAKNIQYF	TGTGCCAGCAGCTTGTTGACACTAGCCAAAAACATTCAGTACTTC
TRBD1	TRBV29-1	NA	TRBJ2-6	CSVETQGQSGANVLTF	TGCAGCGTTGAAACCCAGGGACAGTCTGGGGCCAACGTCCTGACTTTC
NA	TRBV19	NA	TRBJ1-5	CASSIFVVSNQPQHF	TGTGCCAGTAGTATATTCGTCGTCAGCAATCAGCCCCAGCATTTT
NA	TRBV3-1	NA	TRBJ1-4	CASSQDGQGMDEKLFF	TGTGCCAGCAGCCAAGATGGCCAGGGGATGGACGAAAAACTGTTTTTT
TRBD2	TRBV20-1	NA	TRBJ2-7	CSANLAGVGSSSYEQYF	TGCAGTGCGAATCTAGCGGGAGTTGGAAGTAGCTCCTACGAGCAGTACTTC
NA	TRBV24-1	NA	TRBJ1-3	CASSETGSGSTIYF	TGTGCCTCCAGTGAGACAGGCTCTGGAAGCACCATATACTTT
NA	TRBV2	many	TRBJ1-6	CASSERWFDSPLHF	TGTGCCAGCAGTGAAAGGTGGTTCGATTCACCCCTCCACTTT
NA	TRBV19	many	TRBJ1-5	CASSGGGPNNQPQHF	TGTGCCAGTAGTGGGGGGGGGCCCAACAATCAGCCCCAGCATTTT
TRBD1	TRBV7-8	NA	TRBJ1-2	CASSPTGESGYGYTF	TGTGCCAGCAGCCCGACAGGGGAGAGCGGGTATGGCTACACCTTC
NA	TRBV29-1	NA	TRBJ2-5	CSVGPGLMRETQYF	TGCAGCGTTGGGCCGGGACTGATGAGGGAGACCCAGTACTTC
NA	TRBV24-1	NA	TRBJ2-2	CATSKGRPNTGELFF	TGTGCCACCAGCAAAGGACGGCCGAACACCGGGGAGCTGTTTTTT
NA	TRBV5-6	NA	TRBJ1-3	CASSPQTASGNAIYF	TGTGCCAGCAGCCCCCAGACAGCGTCTGGAAACGCCATATATTTT
TRBD1	TRBV27	few	TRBJ1-1	CASNGQGAREAFF	TGTGCCAGCAATGGGCAGGGGGCGAGGGAAGCTTTCTTT
NA	TRBV11-2	NA	TRBJ2-7	CASSFYICSASLQEHSYEQYF	NA
NA	TRBV24-1	once	TRBJ2-5	CATSPGLPQETQYF	TGTGCCACCAGTCCGGGACTGCCACAAGAGACCCAGTACTTC
NA	TRBV20-1	many	TRBJ2-7	CSARDQRRVEQYF	TGCAGTGCTAGAGATCAGCGCAGGGTTGAGCAGTACTTC
TRBD1	TRBV7-2	many	TRBJ2-7	CASSSAGQGGPYEQYF	TGTGCCAGCAGCTCCGCCGGACAGGGGGGCCCCTACGAGCAGTACTTC
NA	TRBV6-4	few	TRBJ2-5	CASSPQGSQETQYF	TGTGCCAGCAGCCCCCAGGGGTCCCAAGAGACCCAGTACTTC
TRBD1	TRBV7-6	NA	TRBJ2-2	CASSFRDSTGELFF	TGTGCCAGCAGCTTCAGGGACAGCACCGGGGAGCTGTTTTTT
TRBD2	TRBV6-5	few	TRBJ2-1	CASSYSGGRVIYNEQFF	TGTGCCAGCAGTTACTCGGGCGGGAGGGTAATTTACAATGAGCAGTTCTTC